What follows are 10 T cell receptor beta chains derived from one specimen sequenced in a study of control samples from healthy donors and cancer patients. Sequenced by immunoSEQ multiplex PCR; TCRdb stores in-frame clones only, minus some. The profile shows 150,000 to 200,000 clones, 80% to 95% of them singletons. Sample: blood. These receptor sequences come from a woman aged 25 to 45 in good health.

This chain links TRBV28 with TRBJ2-5; 9 positions agree with TRBD1. There are 15 residues in the CDR3. CDR1 is MDHEN, CDR2 SYDVKM, per germline. J was trimmed by 4 bases and V by 3 bases; bases with no gene match: 6. CDR3 amino acids: CASSLQTGGLETQYF. CDR3 in DNA: TGTGCCAGCAGTTTGCAAACAGGGGGCTTAGAGACCCAGTACTTC.

V and J are TRBV9 and TRBJ1-5; 8 bases fit TRBD1. V was clipped by 2 bases and J by 6 bases; unmatched bases: 4. Germline CDR1 reads SGDLS; CDR2 reads YYNGEE. This CDR3 is 14 amino acids long. The CDR3 spells CASSVGQGGQPQHF. CDR3 sequence (DNA): TGTGCCAGCAGCGTCGGACAGGGCGGTCAGCCCCAGCATTTT.

The V and J genes are TRBV6-5 and TRBJ2-1, with D perhaps TRBD1 (5 bases). Trimming shortened V by 6 bases and J by 7 bases, and 13 bases separated the two germline ends. The CDR3 extends over 13 amino acids. Germline CDR1 is MNHEY and CDR2 is SVGAGI. The CDR3 sequence is CASRYDSVNEQFF. In DNA, the CDR3 is TGTGCCAGCAGATACGACAGTGTAAATGAGCAGTTCTTC.

The chain uses TRBV30 and TRBJ2-3; 9 bases match TRBD1. Germline CDR1 reads GTSNPN; CDR2 reads SVGIG (reference sequence). The ends lost 4 bases at V and 4 bases at J; junction bases unmatched: 3. The length of the CDR3 is 13 residues. Written as DNA, the CDR3 is TGTGCCTGGACCGGGACAGGGCCAGATACGCAGTATTTT. Amino acid sequence: CAWTGTGPDTQYF. Full variable domain (remainder filled in from reference TRBV30 and TRBJ2-3): SQTIHQWPATLVQPVGSPLSLECTVEGTSNPNLYWYRQAAGRGLQLLFYSVGIGQISSEVPQNLSASRPQDRQFILSSKKLLLSDSGFYLCAWTGTGPDTQYFGPGTRLTVL.

The chain joins TRBV19 to TRBJ2-2, with 10 positions matching TRBD2. V lost 7 bases, J lost 4 bases, and 3 bases stayed unmatched. In germline, CDR1 is LNHDA, CDR2 SQIVND (reference sequence). The CDR3 spans 14 residues. The CDR3 sequence: CASTTSGLTGELFF. CDR3 nucleotides: TGTGCCAGTACGACTAGCGGGCTCACCGGGGAGCTGTTTTTT.

This clone was seen a few times. The CDR3 region has the DNA TGTGCCAGTAACGACAGATATCAGCCCCAGCATTTT. Its translation: CASNDRYQPQHF. The genes are TRBV19 and TRBJ1-5; possibly TRBD1 for D (5 bases). The CDR3 is 12 amino acids. V was pared by 7 bases and J by 5 bases, with 9 bases between. The V gene's germline CDR1 is LNHDA and CDR2 SQIVND (reference sequence). The whole variable domain, remainder taken from reference TRBV19 and TRBJ1-5, is DGGITQSPKYLFRKEGQNVTLSCEQNLNHDAMYWYRQDPGQGLRLIYYSQIVNDFQKGDIAEGYSVSREKKESFPLTVTSAQKNPTAFYLCASNDRYQPQHFGDGTRLSIL.

In its sample, this clone is large. The chain carries TRBV27 and TRBJ1-5; no definite D call. This CDR3 is 11 amino acids long. V lost 8 bases, J lost 3 bases, and 5 bases lay in between. CDR1 is MNHEY and CDR2 is SMNVEV in the germline V gene (reference sequence). CDR3 protein: CASGDNQPQHF. As DNA, the CDR3 is TGTGCCAGCGGAGACAATCAGCCCCAGCATTTT.

The chain employs TRBV18 and TRBJ1-4, with 11 bases aligning to TRBD1. Germline CDR1 reads KGHSH; CDR2 reads LQKENI. The CDR3 is made up of 14 amino acids. The ends lost 6 bases at V and 6 bases at J; junction bases unmatched: 3. This CDR3 reads CASSRDRGDEKLFF. The CDR3 coding sequence is TGTGCCAGCTCCCGGGACAGGGGGGATGAAAAACTGTTTTTT.

The chain links TRBV5-4 to TRBJ2-7; 8 nucleotides match TRBD2. Germline CDR1 is SGHNT and CDR2 is YYREEE (reference sequence). The CDR3 contains 15 residues. Losses at the gene ends were 6 bases for V and 5 bases for J; bases not matched to a gene: 13. Here the CDR3 reads CASTRAGGIEDEQYF. In nucleotides, the CDR3 is TGTGCCAGCACCCGGGCGGGGGGCATAGAAGACGAGCAGTACTTC.

This clone was detected once. CDR3 sequence (DNA): TGTGCCAGCAGTGACTCAGGGCGAGGGGCCAACGTCCTGACTTTC. Its translation: CASSDSGRGANVLTF. The chain uses TRBV6-4 and TRBJ2-6, with no clear D. Trimming cost V 0 bases and J 4 bases, with 7 bases left between them. Germline assignment: CDR1 MRHNA and CDR2 SNTAGT. The length of the CDR3 is 15 residues.